Each of the 3 T cell receptor beta chains below was sequenced from the same sample in a study of blood T cell repertoires in COVID-19. Repertoires were generated with immunoSEQ multiplex PCR, while TCRdb's copy carries only in-frame clones and drops some. The sample holds around 220,000 clones; 88% are singletons and the top ten take approximately 15%. The sequenced material came from PBMCs or T cells enriched from blood (not recorded which). The source of these receptors is a woman between 45 and 60 years old with acute COVID-19.

This clone came up once. The chain carries TRBV19 and TRBJ2-7; D is possibly TRBD1 (7 bases). Germline CDR1 is LNHDA and CDR2 is SQIVND (reference sequence). This CDR3 spans 17 amino acids. V dropped 5 bases and J dropped 1 base, with 21 bases sitting between them. The CDR3 is CASSVGSGGGFSYEQYF. The CDR3 DNA reads TGTGCCAGTAGTGTCGGGTCAGGAGGGGGCTTTTCCTACGAGCAGTACTTC.

The chain joins TRBV7-3 to TRBJ2-7; D might be TRBD1 (6 bases). V was cut by 5 bases and J by 3 bases, with 11 bases left in between. The CDR3 contains 13 residues. Germline CDR1 SGHTA, CDR2 FQGTGA. DNA for the CDR3: TGTGCCAGCAGCGCGGCGGACAGCTACGAGCAGTACTTC. As protein: CASSAADSYEQYF.

The CDR3 is CASSLSWQTGELFF. CDR3 bases: TGTGCCAGCAGTTTATCATGGCAGACCGGGGAGCTGTTTTTT. The chain carries TRBV28 and TRBJ2-2; D is unclear. V was trimmed by 1 base and J by 5 bases, leaving 8 bases between them. This CDR3 is built from 14 residues. Germline CDR1 and CDR2: MDHEN and SYDVKM. The complete variable domain, with remaining parts taken from reference TRBV28 and TRBJ2-2, reads DVKVTQSSRYLVKRTGEKVFLECVQDMDHENMFWYRQDPGLGLRLIYFSYDVKMKEKGDIPEGYSVSREKKERFSLILESASTNQTSMYLCASSLSWQTGELFFGEGSRLTVL.